The present T cell receptor beta chain was sequenced within a study of response to subunit inactivated influenza vaccine. Overall study results and limits: Researchers suggested that each seasonal influenza vaccination recruits few new T cells.

TCRdb passed the RT-PCR reads through MiXCR, listing each CDR3 protein once. The repertoire has about 530,000 distinct CDR3 sequences, about 12% of them found once; the top ten carry roughly 10%. Ten or more counts support this clonotype. The antigen is not known. This TCR was sampled from a man in his forties or fifties who received an inactivated influenza vaccine. The sequenced sample was PBMCs from blood, obtained on the day of vaccination.

The CDR3: CASSGGQVYEQYF. CDR3 sequence (DNA): TGCGCCAGCAGCGGCGGACAGGTCTACGAGCAGTACTTC. The gene calls are TRBV5-1 and TRBJ2-7, with 7 bases fitting TRBD1. The length of the CDR3 is 13 residues. Germline loops: CDR1 SGHRS, CDR2 YFSETQ. The ends lost 4 bases at V and 3 bases at J; junction bases unmatched: 4.